Listed below are T cell receptor beta chains from one sample, sequenced in a study of cytomegalovirus exposure and HLA in healthy donors. The table came from immunoSEQ multiplex PCR; TCRdb's copy has only in-frame clones and leaves some out. The data hold roughly 60,000 clones, with about 72% observed a single time. The sequencing input was PBMCs. These receptors all come from a woman aged 35 to 49 in good health and CMV-seropositive. Both conserved end residues are trimmed from each CDR3. Rows may omit the clone size; those that give it use once, few, many or a size class.

CDR3 length: 13; clone size: NA; J gene: TRBJ2-3; V gene: TRBV5-1; CDR3 protein: ASSPRRGGADTQY
CDR3 length: 13; clone size: few; J gene: TRBJ2-1; V gene: TRBV4-1; CDR3 protein: ASSQVWTGGNEQF
CDR3 length: 12; clone size: NA; J gene: TRBJ2-7; V gene: TRBV7-9; CDR3 protein: ASSPKTGGSEQY
CDR3 length: 11; clone size: NA; J gene: TRBJ1-4; V gene: TRBV6-6; CDR3 protein: ASWDLFNEKLF
CDR3 length: 13; clone size: NA; J gene: TRBJ2-7; V gene: TRBV6-6; CDR3 protein: ASSYSLEGIHEQY
CDR3 length: 13; clone size: NA; J gene: TRBJ2-1; V gene: TRBV5-1; CDR3 protein: ASSLAGTGYNEQF
CDR3 length: 14; clone size: NA; J gene: TRBJ2-7; V gene: TRBV27; CDR3 protein: ASSLMMGTGVNEQY
CDR3 length: 15; clone size: NA; J gene: TRBJ1-2; V gene: TRBV5-8; CDR3 protein: ASSVADDRVWSYGYT
CDR3 length: 16; clone size: NA; J gene: TRBJ2-7; V gene: TRBV2; CDR3 protein: ASSDSSTSFASPSEQY
CDR3 length: 12; clone size: NA; J gene: TRBJ2-7; V gene: TRBV5-1; CDR3 protein: ASRNPGQNYEQY
CDR3 length: 13; clone size: NA; J gene: TRBJ2-3; V gene: TRBV27; CDR3 protein: ASSLGTGWWDTQY
CDR3 length: 9; clone size: NA; J gene: TRBJ1-1; V gene: TRBV5-6; CDR3 protein: ASSLGPKLF
CDR3 length: 12; clone size: NA; J gene: TRBJ1-1; V gene: TRBV19; CDR3 protein: ASTRWQGAAEAF
CDR3 length: 14; clone size: few; J gene: TRBJ2-3; V gene: TRBV9; CDR3 protein: ASSVYSGSSTDTQY
CDR3 length: 17; clone size: NA; J gene: TRBJ2-1; V gene: TRBV6-1; CDR3 protein: ASSERHPGLAGVYNEQF
CDR3 length: 13; clone size: once; J gene: TRBJ2-3; V gene: TRBV2; CDR3 protein: ASSGQGIYTDTQY